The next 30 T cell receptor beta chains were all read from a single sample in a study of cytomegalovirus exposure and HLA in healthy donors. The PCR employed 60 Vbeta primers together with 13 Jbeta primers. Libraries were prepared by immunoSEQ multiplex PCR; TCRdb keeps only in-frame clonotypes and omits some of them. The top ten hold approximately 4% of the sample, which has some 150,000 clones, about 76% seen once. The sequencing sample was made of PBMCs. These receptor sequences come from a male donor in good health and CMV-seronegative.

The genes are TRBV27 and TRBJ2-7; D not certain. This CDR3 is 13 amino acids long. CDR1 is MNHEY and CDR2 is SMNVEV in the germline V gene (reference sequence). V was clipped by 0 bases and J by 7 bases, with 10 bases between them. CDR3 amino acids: CASSLSLVYEQYF. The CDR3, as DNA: TGTGCCAGCAGTTTATCTTTGGTCTATGAGCAGTACTTC.

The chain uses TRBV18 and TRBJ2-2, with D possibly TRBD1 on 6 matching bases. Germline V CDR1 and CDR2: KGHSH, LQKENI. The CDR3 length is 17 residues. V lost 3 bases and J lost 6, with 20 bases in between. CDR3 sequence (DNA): TGTGCCAGCTCACCGGCCCCGAACAGGGCGAGTGCCGGGGAGCTGTTTTTT. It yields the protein CASSPAPNRASAGELFF. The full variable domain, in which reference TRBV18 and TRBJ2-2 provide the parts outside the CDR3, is NAGVMQNPRHLVRRRGQEARLRCSPMKGHSHVYWYRQLPEEGLKFMVYLQKENIIDESGMPKERFSAEFPKEGPSILRIQQVVRGDSAAYFCASSPAPNRASAGELFFGEGSRLTVL.

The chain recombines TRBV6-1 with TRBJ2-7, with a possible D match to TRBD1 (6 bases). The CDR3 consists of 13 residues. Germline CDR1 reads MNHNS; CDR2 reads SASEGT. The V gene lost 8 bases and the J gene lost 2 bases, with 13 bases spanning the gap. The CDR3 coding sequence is TGTGCCAGCGGCCGAGGGGGTCCCTACGAGCAGTACTTC. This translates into CASGRGGPYEQYF.

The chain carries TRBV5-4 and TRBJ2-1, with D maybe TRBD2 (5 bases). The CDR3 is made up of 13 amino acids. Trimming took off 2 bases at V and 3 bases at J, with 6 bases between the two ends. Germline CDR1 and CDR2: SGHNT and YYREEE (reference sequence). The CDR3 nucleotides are TGTGCCAGCAGCTTTGGACTCTACAATGAGCAGTTCTTC. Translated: CASSFGLYNEQFF.

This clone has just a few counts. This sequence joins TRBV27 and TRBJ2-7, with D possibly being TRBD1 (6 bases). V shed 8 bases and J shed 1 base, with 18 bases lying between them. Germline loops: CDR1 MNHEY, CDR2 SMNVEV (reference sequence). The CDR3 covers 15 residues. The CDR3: CASFPSGDGSYEQYF. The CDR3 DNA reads TGTGCCAGCTTTCCATCAGGGGACGGGTCCTACGAGCAGTACTTC.

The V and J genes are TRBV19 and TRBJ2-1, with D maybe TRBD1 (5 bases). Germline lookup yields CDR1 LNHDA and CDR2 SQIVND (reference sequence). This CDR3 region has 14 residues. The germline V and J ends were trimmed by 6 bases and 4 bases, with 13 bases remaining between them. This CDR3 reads CASSLQGAYNEQFF. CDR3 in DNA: TGTGCCAGTAGCCTCCAAGGGGCATACAATGAGCAGTTCTTC.

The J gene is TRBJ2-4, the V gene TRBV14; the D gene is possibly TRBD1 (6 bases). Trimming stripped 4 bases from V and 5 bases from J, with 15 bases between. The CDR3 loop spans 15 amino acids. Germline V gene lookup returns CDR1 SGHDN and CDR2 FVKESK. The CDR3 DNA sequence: TGTGCCAGCAGCCCCTTTAGGGGGAAACAAAACATTCAGTACTTC. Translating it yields CASSPFRGKQNIQYF.

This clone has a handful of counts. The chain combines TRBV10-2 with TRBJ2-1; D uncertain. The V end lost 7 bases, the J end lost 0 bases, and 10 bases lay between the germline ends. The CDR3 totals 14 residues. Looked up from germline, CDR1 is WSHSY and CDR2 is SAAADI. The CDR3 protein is CASNRGGSYNEQFF. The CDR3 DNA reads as TGCGCCAGCAATCGAGGTGGCTCCTACAATGAGCAGTTCTTC.

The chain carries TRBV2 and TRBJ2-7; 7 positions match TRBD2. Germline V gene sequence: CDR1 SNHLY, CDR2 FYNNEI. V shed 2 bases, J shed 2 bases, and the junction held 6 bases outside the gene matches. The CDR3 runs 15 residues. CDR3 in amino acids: CASSEMAGVAYEQYF. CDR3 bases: TGTGCCAGCAGTGAAATGGCGGGAGTGGCCTACGAGCAGTACTTC.

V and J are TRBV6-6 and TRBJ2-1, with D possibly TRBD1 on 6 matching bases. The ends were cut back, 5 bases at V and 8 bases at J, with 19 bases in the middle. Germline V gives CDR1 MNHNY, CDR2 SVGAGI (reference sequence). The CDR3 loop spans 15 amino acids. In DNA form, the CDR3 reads TGTGCCAGCAGTGTTAGTGGGGGCGCAGCGGATGAGCAGTTCTTC. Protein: CASSVSGGAADEQFF.

DNA of the CDR3: TGTGCCAGCGCCACCCAGGGACTAGCCTACGAGCAGTACTTC. It yields the protein CASATQGLAYEQYF. V usage is TRBV6-5 and J usage is TRBJ2-7, with TRBD2 matching over 8 bases. This CDR3 has 14 residues. Germline CDR1 MNHEY, CDR2 SVGAGI. V gave up 8 bases and J gave up 2 bases; unmatched junction bases: 8.

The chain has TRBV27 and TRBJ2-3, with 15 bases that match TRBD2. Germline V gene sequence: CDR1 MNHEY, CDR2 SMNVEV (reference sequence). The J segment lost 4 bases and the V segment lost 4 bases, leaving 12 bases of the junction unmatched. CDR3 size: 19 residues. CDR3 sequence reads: CASSSWTSGRAAVADTQYF. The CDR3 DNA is TGTGCCAGCAGTTCCTGGACTAGCGGGAGGGCCGCGGTAGCAGATACGCAGTATTTT.

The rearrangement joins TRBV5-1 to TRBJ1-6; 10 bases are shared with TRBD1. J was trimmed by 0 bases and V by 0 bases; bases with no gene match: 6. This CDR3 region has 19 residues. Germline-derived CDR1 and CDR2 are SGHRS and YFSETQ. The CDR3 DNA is TGCGCCAGCAGCTTGGTTGGGACAGGGGCCCACTCCTATAATTCACCCCTCCACTTT. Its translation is CASSLVGTGAHSYNSPLHF.

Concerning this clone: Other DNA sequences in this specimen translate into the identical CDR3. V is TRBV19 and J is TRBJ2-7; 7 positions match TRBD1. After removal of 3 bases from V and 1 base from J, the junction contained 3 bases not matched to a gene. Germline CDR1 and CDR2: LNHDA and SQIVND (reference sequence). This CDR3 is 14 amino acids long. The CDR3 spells CASSIGDSSYEQYF. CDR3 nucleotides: TGTGCCAGTAGTATCGGGGACAGTTCCTACGAGCAGTACTTC. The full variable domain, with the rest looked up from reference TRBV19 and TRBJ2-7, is DGGITQSPKYLFRKEGQNVTLSCEQNLNHDAMYWYRQDPGQGLRLIYYSQIVNDFQKGDIAEGYSVSREKKESFPLTVTSAQKNPTAFYLCASSIGDSSYEQYFGPGTRLTVT.

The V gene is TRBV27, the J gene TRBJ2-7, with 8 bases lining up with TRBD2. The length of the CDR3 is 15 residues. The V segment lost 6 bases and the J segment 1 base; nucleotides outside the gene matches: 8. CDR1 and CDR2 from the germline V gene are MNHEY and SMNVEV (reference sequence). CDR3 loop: CASSYRLAPSYEQYF. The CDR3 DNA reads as TGTGCCAGCAGCTATAGACTAGCGCCATCCTACGAGCAGTACTTC.

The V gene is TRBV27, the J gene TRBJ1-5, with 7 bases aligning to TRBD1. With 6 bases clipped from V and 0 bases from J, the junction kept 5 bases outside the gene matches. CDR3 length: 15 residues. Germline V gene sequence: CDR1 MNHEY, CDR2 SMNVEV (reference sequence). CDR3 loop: CASSPRTGSNQPQHF. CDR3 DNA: TGTGCCAGCAGCCCCAGGACAGGTAGCAATCAGCCCCAGCATTTT.

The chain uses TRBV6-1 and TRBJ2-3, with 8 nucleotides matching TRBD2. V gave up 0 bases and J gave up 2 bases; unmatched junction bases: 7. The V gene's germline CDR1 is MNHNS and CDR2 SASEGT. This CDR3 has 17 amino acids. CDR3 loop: CASSEAPAGGVTDTQYF. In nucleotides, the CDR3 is TGTGCCAGCAGTGAAGCCCCCGCGGGGGGAGTCACAGATACGCAGTATTTT.

Here the CDR3 DNA reads TGCGCCAGCAGCCGCTCTCCCACCGGGAGCTCCTACGAGCAGTACTTC. Its protein product is CASSRSPTGSSYEQYF. This chain connects TRBV5-1 to TRBJ2-7, with D perhaps matching TRBD2 (6 bases). Trimming left V 4 bases short and J 0 bases short, with 17 bases between. Germline V lookup: CDR1 SGHRS, CDR2 YFSETQ. CDR3 size: 16 residues. Looking up the rest from reference TRBV5-1 and TRBJ2-7 gives the full variable domain: KAGVTQTPRYLIKTRGQQVTLSCSPISGHRSVSWYQQTPGQGLQFLFEYFSETQRNKGNFPGRFSGRQFSNSRSEMNVSTLELGDSALYLCASSRSPTGSSYEQYFGPGTRLTVT.

The CDR3 is CASSFGLAVAYEQYF. CDR3 DNA sequence: TGTGCCAGCAGTTTTGGACTAGCGGTGGCCTACGAGCAGTACTTC. The genes are TRBV27 and TRBJ2-7, with TRBD2 matching 10 bases. V shed 3 bases, J shed 2 bases, and the junction held 4 bases outside the gene matches. This CDR3 comprises 15 residues. From germline, CDR1 is MNHEY and CDR2 SMNVEV (reference sequence).

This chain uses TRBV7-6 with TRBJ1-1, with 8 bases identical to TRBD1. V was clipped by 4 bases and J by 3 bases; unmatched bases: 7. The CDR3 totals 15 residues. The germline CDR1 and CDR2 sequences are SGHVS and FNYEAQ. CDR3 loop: CASSSGTGFYTEAFF. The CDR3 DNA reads TGTGCCAGCAGCTCCGGGACAGGTTTCTACACTGAAGCTTTCTTT.

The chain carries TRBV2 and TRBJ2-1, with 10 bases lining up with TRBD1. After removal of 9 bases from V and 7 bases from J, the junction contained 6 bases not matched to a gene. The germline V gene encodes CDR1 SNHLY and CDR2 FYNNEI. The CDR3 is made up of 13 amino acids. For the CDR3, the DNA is TGTGCCAGTGACCGGGACAGGGGAAATGAGCAGTTCTTC. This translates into CASDRDRGNEQFF.

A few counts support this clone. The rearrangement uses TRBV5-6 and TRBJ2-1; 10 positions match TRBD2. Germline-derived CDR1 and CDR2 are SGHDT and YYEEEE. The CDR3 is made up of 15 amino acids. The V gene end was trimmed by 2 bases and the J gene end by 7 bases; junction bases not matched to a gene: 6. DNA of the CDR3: TGTGCCAGCAGCTTAGCGGGAGGGCCGGGGAATGAGCAGTTCTTC. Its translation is CASSLAGGPGNEQFF. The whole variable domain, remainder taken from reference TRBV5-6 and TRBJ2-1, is DAGVTQSPTHLIKTRGQQVTLRCSPKSGHDTVSWYQQALGQGPQFIFQYYEEEERQRGNFPDRFSGHQFPNYSSELNVNALLLGDSALYLCASSLAGGPGNEQFFGPGTRLTVL.

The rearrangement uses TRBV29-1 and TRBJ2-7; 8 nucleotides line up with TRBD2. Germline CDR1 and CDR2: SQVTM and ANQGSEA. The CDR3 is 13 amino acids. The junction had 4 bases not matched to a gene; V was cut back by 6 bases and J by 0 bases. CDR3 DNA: TGCAGCGTGGGCCGGGGGGGCTCCTACGAGCAGTACTTC. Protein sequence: CSVGRGGSYEQYF.

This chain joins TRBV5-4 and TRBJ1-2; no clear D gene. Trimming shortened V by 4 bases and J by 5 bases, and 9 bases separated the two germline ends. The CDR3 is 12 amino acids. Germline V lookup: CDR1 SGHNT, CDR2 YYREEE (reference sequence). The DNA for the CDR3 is TGTGCCAGCAGCACAAATTCATATGGCTACACCTTC. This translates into CASSTNSYGYTF.

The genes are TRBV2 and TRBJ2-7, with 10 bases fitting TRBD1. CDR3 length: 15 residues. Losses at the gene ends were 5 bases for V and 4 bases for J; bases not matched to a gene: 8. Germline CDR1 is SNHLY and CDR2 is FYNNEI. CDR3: CASSPEGQGLYEQYF. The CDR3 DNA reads TGTGCCAGCAGTCCAGAGGGACAGGGGCTGTACGAGCAGTACTTC.

This CDR3 reads CASSPVQGYGYTF. CDR3 nucleotides: TGTGCCAGCAGTCCCGTACAGGGCTATGGCTACACCTTC. This sequence joins TRBV2 and TRBJ1-2, with D possibly being TRBD1 (6 bases). The CDR3 loop spans 13 amino acids. V shed 5 bases and J shed 4 bases, with 11 bases lying between them. Germline CDR1 and CDR2: SNHLY and FYNNEI.

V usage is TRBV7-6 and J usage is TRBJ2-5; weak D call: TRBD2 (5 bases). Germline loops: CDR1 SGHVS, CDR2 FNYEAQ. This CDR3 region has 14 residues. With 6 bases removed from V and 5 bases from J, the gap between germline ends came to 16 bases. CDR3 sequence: CASRSAGGAETQYF. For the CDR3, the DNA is TGTGCCAGCAGGTCCGCGGGCGGTGCGGAGACCCAGTACTTC.

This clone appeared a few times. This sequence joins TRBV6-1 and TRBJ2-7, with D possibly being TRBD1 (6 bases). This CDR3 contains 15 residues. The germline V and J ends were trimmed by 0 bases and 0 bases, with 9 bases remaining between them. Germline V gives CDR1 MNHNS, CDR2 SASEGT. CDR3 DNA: TGTGCCAGCAGTGAAGCGGGGGCCTCCTCCTACGAGCAGTACTTC. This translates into CASSEAGASSYEQYF.

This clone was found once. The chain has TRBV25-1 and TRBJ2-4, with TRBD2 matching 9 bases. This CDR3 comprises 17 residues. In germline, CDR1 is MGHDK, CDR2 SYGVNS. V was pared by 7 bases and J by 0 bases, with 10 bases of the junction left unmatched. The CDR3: CASKIAGAVLAKNIQYF. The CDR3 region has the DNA TGTGCCAGCAAGATAGCGGGAGCAGTGCTAGCCAAAAACATTCAGTACTTC. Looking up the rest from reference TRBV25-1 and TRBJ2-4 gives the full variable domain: EADIYQTPRYLVIGTGKKITLECSQTMGHDKMYWYQQDPGMELHLIHYSYGVNSTEKGDLSSESTVSRIRTEHFPLTLESARPSHTSQYLCASKIAGAVLAKNIQYFGAGTRLSVL.

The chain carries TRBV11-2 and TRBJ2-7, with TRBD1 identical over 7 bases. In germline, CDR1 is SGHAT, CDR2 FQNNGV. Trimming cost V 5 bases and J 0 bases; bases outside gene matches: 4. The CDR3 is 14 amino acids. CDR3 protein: CASSPGTVSYEQYF. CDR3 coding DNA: TGTGCCAGCAGCCCTGGGACAGTCTCCTACGAGCAGTACTTC.